This T cell receptor beta chain was recovered during a study of identical twins. Each cDNA held unique molecular identifiers, and template switching gave it a universal primer site. Each CDR3 protein gets one entry after TCRdb re-called the 5' RACE reads with MiXCR. The data hold approximately 600,000 distinct CDR3 sequences, with just over 7% observed a single time. The sample holds many counts of this clonotype. As yet, its antigen is unknown. V lost 3 bases and J 3 bases, leaving 8 bases between the germline ends. The CDR3 runs to 13 residues. Germline-derived CDR1 and CDR2 are SQVTM and ANQGSEA. Whole-study findings and limits: With abundant cord blood beta clonotypes, insertions were fewer; memory repertoires showed no such pattern. Interpretation of the results relied on cross-sectional statistical analysis and not on following the same donors.

These data also formed part of another study, on yellow fever vaccine responses in identical twins.

The sequencing input was PBMCs. The chain links TRBV29-1 to TRBJ1-4; perhaps TRBD1 as D (6 bases). The source is a woman between 18 and 29 years old in good health. CDR3 sequence reads: CSVERGANEKLFF. The CDR3, as DNA: TGCAGCGTTGAGAGGGGGGCTAATGAAAAACTGTTTTTT. Full variable domain (missing parts from reference TRBV29-1 and TRBJ1-4): SAVISQKPSRDICQRGTSLTIQCQVDSQVTMMFWYRQQPGQSLTLIATANQGSEATYESGFVIDKFPISRPNLTFSTLTVSNMSPEDSSIYLCSVERGANEKLFFGSGTQLSVL.